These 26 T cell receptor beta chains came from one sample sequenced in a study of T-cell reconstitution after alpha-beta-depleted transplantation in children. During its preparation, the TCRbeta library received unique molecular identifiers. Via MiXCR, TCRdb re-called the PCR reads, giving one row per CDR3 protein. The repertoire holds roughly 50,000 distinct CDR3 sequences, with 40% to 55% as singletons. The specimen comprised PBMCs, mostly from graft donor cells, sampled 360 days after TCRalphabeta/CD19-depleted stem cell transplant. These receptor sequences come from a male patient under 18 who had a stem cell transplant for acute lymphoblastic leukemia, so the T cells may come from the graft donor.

CDR3 protein: CASSLAQGRREQYF. CDR3 DNA sequence: TGCGCCAGCAGCTTGGCACAGGGAAGGCGCGAGCAGTACTTC. The chain recombines TRBV5-1 with TRBJ2-7; D perhaps matches TRBD1 (6 bases). The CDR3 extends over 14 amino acids. CDR1 is SGHRS, CDR2 YFSETQ, per germline. V gave up 0 bases and J gave up 6 bases, with 13 bases separating them.

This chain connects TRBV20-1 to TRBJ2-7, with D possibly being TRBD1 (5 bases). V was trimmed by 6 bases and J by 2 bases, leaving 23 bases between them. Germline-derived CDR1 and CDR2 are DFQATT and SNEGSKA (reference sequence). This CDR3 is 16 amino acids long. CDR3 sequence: CSARLPGWTPAYEQYF. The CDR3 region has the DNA TGCAGTGCCCGTCTCCCCGGGTGGACACCAGCCTACGAGCAGTACTTC.

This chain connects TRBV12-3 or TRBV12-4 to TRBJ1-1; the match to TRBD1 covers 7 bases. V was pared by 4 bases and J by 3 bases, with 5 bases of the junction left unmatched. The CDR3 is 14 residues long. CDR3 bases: TGTGCCAGCAGTTCTATCGACAGGGACACTGAAGCTTTCTTT. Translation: CASSSIDRDTEAFF.

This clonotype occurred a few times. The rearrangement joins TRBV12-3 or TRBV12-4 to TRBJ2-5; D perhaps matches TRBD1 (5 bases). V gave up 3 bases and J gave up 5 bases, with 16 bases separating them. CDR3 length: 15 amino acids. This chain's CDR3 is CASSLGQGRMETQYF. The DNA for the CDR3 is TGTGCCAGCAGTTTGGGGCAGGGTCGAATGGAGACCCAGTACTTC.

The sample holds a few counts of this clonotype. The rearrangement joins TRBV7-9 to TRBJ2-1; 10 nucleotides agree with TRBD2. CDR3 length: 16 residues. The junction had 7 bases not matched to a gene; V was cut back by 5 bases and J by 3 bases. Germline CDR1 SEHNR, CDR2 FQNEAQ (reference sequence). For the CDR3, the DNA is TGTGCCAGCAGCCCAGAGGGGACTAGCGTCTACAATGAGCAGTTCTTC. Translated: CASSPEGTSVYNEQFF.

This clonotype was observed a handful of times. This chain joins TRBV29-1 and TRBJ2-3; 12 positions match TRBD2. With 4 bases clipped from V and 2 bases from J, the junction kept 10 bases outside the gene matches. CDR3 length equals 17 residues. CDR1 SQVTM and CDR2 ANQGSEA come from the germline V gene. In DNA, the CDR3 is TGCAGCGTTGCGGGACGACTAGCGGGAGCGAACACAGATACGCAGTATTTT. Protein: CSVAGRLAGANTDTQYF.

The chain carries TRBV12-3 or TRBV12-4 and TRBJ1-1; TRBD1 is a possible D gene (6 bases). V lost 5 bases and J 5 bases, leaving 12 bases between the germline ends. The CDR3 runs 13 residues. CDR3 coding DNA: TGTGCCAGCAGTCAGGGGAGGAGTACTGAAGCTTTCTTT. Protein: CASSQGRSTEAFF.

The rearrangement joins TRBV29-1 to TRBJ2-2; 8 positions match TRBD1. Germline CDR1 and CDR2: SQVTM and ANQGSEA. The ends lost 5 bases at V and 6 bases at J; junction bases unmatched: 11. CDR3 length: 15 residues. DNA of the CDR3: TGCAGCGTTAGTGGGGAGACAGGGGTCCCCGGGGAGCTGTTTTTT. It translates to CSVSGETGVPGELFF.

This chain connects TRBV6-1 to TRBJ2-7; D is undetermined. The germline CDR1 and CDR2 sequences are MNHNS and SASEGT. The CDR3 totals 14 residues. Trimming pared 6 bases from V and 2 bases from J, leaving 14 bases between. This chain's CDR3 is CASSKADIPYEQYF. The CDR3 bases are TGTGCCAGCAGCAAAGCAGACATACCCTACGAGCAGTACTTC.

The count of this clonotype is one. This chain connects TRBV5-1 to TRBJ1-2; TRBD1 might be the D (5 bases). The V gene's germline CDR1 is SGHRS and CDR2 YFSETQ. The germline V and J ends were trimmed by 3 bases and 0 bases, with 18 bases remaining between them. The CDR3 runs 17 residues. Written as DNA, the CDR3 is TGCGCCAGCAGCTGGGGACTTGTGGATCATCCTAACTATGGCTACACCTTC. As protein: CASSWGLVDHPNYGYTF.

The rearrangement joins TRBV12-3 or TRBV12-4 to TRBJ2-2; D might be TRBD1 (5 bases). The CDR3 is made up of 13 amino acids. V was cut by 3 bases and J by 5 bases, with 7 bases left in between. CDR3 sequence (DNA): TGTGCCAGCAGTTTTCCAGGGACCGGGGAGCTGTTTTTT. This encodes CASSFPGTGELFF.

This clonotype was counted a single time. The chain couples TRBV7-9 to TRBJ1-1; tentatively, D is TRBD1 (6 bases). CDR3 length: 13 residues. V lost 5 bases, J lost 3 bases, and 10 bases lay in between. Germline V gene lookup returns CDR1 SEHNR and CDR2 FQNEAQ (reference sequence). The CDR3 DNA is TGTGCCAGCAGCCCAGGGGTTGACACTGAAGCTTTCTTT. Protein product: CASSPGVDTEAFF.

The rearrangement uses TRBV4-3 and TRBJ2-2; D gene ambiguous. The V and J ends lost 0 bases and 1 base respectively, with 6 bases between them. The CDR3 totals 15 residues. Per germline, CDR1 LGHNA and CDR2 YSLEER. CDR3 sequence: CASSQDFRNTGELFF. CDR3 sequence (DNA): TGCGCCAGCAGCCAAGATTTCAGGAACACCGGGGAGCTGTTTTTT.

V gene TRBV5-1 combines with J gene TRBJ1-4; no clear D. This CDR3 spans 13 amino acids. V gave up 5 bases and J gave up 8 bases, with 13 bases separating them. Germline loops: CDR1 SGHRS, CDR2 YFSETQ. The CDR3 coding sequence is TGCGCCAGCAGGACAACGGCGGGGGAAAAACTGTTTTTT. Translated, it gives CASRTTAGEKLFF. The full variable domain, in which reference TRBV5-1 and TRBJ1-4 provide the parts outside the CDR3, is KAGVTQTPRYLIKTRGQQVTLSCSPISGHRSVSWYQQTPGQGLQFLFEYFSETQRNKGNFPGRFSGRQFSNSRSEMNVSTLELGDSALYLCASRTTAGEKLFFGSGTQLSVL.

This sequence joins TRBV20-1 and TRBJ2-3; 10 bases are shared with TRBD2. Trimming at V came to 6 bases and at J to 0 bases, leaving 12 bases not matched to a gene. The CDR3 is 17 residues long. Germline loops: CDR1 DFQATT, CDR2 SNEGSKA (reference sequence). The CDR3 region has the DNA TGCAGTGCCTCGGATTGGAGCGGGAGGGTCAGCACAGATACGCAGTATTTT. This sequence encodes CSASDWSGRVSTDTQYF.

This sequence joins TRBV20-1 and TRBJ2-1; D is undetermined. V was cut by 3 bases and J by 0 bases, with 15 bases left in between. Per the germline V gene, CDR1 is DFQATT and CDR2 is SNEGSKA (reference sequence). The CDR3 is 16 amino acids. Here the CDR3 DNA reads TGCAGTGCTAGCCGTATATTAGAGGTCTCCTACAATGAGCAGTTCTTC. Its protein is CSASRILEVSYNEQFF.

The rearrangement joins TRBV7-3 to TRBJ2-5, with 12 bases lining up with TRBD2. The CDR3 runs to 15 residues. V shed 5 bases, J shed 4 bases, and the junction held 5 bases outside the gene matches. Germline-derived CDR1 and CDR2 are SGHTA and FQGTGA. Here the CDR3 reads CASSLGLAGTETQYF. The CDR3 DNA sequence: TGTGCCAGCAGCCTAGGACTAGCGGGGACAGAGACCCAGTACTTC.

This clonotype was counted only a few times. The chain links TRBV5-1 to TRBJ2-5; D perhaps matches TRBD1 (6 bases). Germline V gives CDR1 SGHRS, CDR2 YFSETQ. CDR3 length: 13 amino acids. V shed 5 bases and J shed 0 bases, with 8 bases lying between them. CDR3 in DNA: TGCGCCAGCAGAGGGACAAACCAAGAGACCCAGTACTTC. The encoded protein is CASRGTNQETQYF.

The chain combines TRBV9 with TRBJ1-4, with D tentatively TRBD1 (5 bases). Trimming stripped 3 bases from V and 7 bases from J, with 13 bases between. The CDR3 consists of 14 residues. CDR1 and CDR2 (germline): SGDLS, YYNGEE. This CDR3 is CASSAHLDSEKLFF. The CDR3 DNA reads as TGTGCCAGCAGCGCTCACCTTGACAGTGAAAAACTGTTTTTT.

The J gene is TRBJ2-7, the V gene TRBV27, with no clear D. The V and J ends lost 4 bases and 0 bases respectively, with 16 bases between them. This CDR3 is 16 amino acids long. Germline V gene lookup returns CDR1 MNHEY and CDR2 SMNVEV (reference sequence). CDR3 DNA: TGTGCCAGCAGTTCCTTGGCCGGGTGGAGCTCCTACGAGCAGTACTTC. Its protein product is CASSSLAGWSSYEQYF.

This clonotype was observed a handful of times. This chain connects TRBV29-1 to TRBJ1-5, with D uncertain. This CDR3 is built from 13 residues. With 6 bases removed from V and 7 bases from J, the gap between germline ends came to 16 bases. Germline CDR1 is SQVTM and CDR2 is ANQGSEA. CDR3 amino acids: CSVLHSSGQPQHF. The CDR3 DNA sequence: TGCAGCGTCCTCCACAGTTCCGGGCAGCCCCAGCATTTT.

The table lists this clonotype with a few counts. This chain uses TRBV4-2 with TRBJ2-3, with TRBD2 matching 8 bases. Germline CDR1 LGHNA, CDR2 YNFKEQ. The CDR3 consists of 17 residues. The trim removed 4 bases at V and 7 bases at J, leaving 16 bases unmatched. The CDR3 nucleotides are TGTGCCAGCAGCCTCCCGGGGGGGACTAGTAATAGGTATACGCAGTATTTT. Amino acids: CASSLPGGTSNRYTQYF.

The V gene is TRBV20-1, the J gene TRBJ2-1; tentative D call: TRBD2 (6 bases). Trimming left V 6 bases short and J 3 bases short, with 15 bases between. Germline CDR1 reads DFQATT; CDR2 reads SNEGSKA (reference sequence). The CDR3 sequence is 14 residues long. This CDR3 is CSATTGTVYNEQFF. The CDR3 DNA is TGCAGTGCGACTACCGGGACTGTCTACAATGAGCAGTTCTTC.

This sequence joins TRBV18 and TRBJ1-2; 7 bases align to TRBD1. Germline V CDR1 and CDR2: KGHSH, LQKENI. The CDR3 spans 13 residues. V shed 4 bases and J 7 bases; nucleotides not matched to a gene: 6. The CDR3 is CASSRSRDSGYTF. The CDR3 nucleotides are TGTGCCAGCTCACGGTCAAGGGACAGTGGCTACACCTTC.

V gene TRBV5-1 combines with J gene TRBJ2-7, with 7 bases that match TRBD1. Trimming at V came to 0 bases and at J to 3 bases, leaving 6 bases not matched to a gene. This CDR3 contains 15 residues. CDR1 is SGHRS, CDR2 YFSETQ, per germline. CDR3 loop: CASSLGGTVHYEQYF. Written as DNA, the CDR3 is TGCGCCAGCAGCTTGGGGGGGACAGTTCACTACGAGCAGTACTTC.

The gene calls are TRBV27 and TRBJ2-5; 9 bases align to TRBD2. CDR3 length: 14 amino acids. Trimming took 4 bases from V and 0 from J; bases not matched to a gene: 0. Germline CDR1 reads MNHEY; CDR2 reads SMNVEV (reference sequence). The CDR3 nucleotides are TGTGCCAGCAGTTGGACTAGCGACCAAGAGACCCAGTACTTC. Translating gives CASSWTSDQETQYF.